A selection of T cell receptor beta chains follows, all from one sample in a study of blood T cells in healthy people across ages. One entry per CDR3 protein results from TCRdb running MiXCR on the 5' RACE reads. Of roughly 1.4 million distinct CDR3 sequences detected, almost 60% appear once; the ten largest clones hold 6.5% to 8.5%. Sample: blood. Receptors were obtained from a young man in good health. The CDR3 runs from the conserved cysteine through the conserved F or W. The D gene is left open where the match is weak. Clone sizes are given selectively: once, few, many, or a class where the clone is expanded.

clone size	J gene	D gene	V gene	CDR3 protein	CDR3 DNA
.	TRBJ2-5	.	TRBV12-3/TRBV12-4	CASSHQKETQYF	TGTGCCAGCAGTCACCAAAAAGAGACCCAGTACTTC
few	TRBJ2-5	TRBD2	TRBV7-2	CASSLWTSGREEQYF	TGTGCCAGCAGCTTGTGGACTAGCGGGAGGGAGGAGCAGTACTTC
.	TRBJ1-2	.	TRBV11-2	CASSLSNTNYGYTF	TGTGCCAGCAGCTTGTCAAACACTAACTATGGCTACACCTTC
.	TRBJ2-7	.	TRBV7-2	CASSLPGPWVEQYF	TGTGCCAGCAGCCTCCCGGGACCCTGGGTCGAGCAGTACTTC
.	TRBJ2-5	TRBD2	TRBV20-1	CSAKAGGLGETQYF	TGCAGTGCTAAAGCGGGGGGGCTCGGAGAGACCCAGTACTTC
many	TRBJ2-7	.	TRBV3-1	CASSQGPEQYF	TGTGCCAGCAGCCAAGGCCCCGAGCAGTACTTC
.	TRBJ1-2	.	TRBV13	CASSSSSTVTVYGYTF	TGTGCCAGCAGCTCTAGTTCGACAGTGACAGTTTATGGCTACACCTTC
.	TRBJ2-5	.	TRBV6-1	CASSLTGVSWGETQYF	TGTGCCAGCAGTCTGACTGGGGTTAGTTGGGGAGAGACCCAGTACTTC
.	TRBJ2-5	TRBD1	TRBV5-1	CASSLEDRFETQYF	TGCGCCAGCAGCTTGGAGGACAGGTTCGAGACCCAGTACTTC
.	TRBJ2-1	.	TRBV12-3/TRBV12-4	CASTFKVTLTYNEQFF	TGTGCCAGCACCTTCAAGGTGACACTGACCTACAATGAGCAGTTCTTC
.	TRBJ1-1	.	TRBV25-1	CASSEKAPLRTEAFF	TGTGCCAGCAGTGAAAAGGCCCCCTTGCGGACTGAAGCTTTCTTT
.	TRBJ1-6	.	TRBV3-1	CASSHREDSPLHF	TGTGCCAGCAGTCACAGGGAGGATTCACCCCTCCACTTT
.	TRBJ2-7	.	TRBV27	CASRPSPPSSYEQYF	TGTGCCAGCAGACCTTCGCCGCCGAGCTCCTACGAGCAGTACTTC
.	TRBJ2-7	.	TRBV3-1	CASSQEMGISYEQYF	TGTGCCAGCAGCCAAGAAATGGGAATAAGCTACGAGCAGTACTTC
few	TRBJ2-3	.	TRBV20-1	CSARVDPDTQYF	TGCAGTGCTAGGGTAGATCCAGATACGCAGTATTTT
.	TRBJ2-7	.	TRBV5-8	CASSWGEIFSYEQYF	TGTGCCAGCAGCTGGGGAGAGATCTTCTCCTACGAGCAGTACTTC
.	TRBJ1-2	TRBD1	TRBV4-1	CASSQPNRGKGHYGYTF	TGCGCCAGCAGCCAACCGAACAGGGGGAAGGGCCATTATGGCTACACCTTC
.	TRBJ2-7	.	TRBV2	CASSETVTSYEQYF	TGTGCCAGCAGTGAAACGGTCACCTCCTACGAGCAGTACTTC
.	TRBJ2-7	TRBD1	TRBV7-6	CASSLAGGQAREQYF	TGTGCCAGCAGCTTAGCGGGGGGACAGGCTCGCGAGCAGTACTTC
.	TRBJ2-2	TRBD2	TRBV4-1	CASSQELRRAGITGELFF	TGCGCCAGCAGCCAAGAATTAAGAAGAGCGGGGATCACCGGGGAGCTGTTTTTT
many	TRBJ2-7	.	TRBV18	CASAPEGYEQYF	TGTGCCAGCGCACCAGAAGGCTACGAGCAGTACTTC
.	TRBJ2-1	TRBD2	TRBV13	CASSLSGGAGGEQFF	TGTGCCAGCAGCTTAAGCGGGGGCGCCGGGGGTGAGCAGTTCTTC
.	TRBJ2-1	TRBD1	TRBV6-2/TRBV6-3	CASSYRDRGRMVSYNEQFF	TGTGCCAGCAGTTACCGGGACAGGGGGCGTATGGTGTCCTACAATGAGCAGTTCTTC
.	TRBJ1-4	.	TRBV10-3	CAISERFNEKLFF	TGTGCCATCAGTGAACGGTTTAATGAAAAACTGTTTTTT
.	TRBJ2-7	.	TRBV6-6	CASSYADRDYEQYF	TGTGCCAGCAGTTACGCTGACCGAGACTACGAGCAGTACTTC
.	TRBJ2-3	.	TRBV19	CASSPARLAVGDTQYF	TGTGCCAGTAGTCCCGCCCGGTTAGCGGTGGGAGATACGCAGTATTTT
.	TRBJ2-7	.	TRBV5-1	CASSFYGVDEQYF	TGCGCCAGCAGCTTCTACGGAGTTGACGAGCAGTACTTC
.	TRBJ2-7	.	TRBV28	CASRVSAGNSYEQYF	TGTGCCAGCAGAGTTTCGGCCGGGAACTCCTACGAGCAGTACTTC
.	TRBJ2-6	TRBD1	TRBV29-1	CSVGGETGRSGANVLTF	TGCAGCGTTGGTGGGGAGACAGGGCGGTCTGGGGCCAACGTCCTGACTTTC
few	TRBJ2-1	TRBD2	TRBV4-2	CASSQEDSGRENEQFF	TGTGCCAGCAGCCAAGAGGATAGCGGGAGGGAAAATGAGCAGTTCTTC
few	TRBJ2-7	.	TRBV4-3	CASSPSEEAYEQYF	TGCGCCAGCAGCCCTAGTGAGGAGGCCTACGAGCAGTACTTC
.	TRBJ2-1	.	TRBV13	CASSSRVREQFF	TGTGCCAGCAGCTCCCGCGTCAGGGAGCAGTTCTTC